One and the same sample provided the 31 T cell receptor beta chains below, sequenced in a study of blood T cell repertoires in COVID-19. Here immunoSEQ multiplex PCR was the method, and the copy in TCRdb shows in-frame clones only, minus some. This sample has about 240,000 clones, with approximately 86% found just once. Material: PBMCs or T cells enriched from blood (not recorded which). The source is a woman in her thirties or forties with acute COVID-19.

This clone appeared a single time. V is TRBV25-1 and J is TRBJ2-7, with D perhaps matching TRBD2 (6 bases). Per germline, CDR1 MGHDK and CDR2 SYGVNS. Trimming took 3 bases from V and 3 from J, leaving 9 bases between them. The CDR3 loop spans 13 amino acids. CDR3 in DNA: TGTGCCAGCAGTGACGGCGGGGTCTACGAGCAGTACTTC. Encoded protein: CASSDGGVYEQYF.

The chain is built from TRBV7-6 and TRBJ2-6; 8 bases fit TRBD2. Germline V gene lookup returns CDR1 SGHVS and CDR2 FNYEAQ. J was trimmed by 4 bases and V by 4 bases; bases with no gene match: 3. The CDR3 runs 15 residues. CDR3 nucleotides: TGTGCCAGCAGCTCCAGACTAGCGGGGGCCAACGTCCTGACTTTC. Translating it yields CASSSRLAGANVLTF.

CDR3 residues: CASSPRPGMQFF. The CDR3 nucleotides read TGTGCCAGCAGTCCCCGGCCGGGAATGCAGTTCTTC. The chain recombines TRBV6-5 with TRBJ2-1; maybe TRBD2 (5 bases). The CDR3 extends over 12 amino acids. Looked up from germline, CDR1 is MNHEY and CDR2 is SVGAGI. V was pared by 5 bases and J by 12 bases, with 14 bases between.

The chain couples TRBV18 to TRBJ2-7, with D perhaps matching TRBD2 (6 bases). V lost 1 base and J 2 bases, leaving 12 bases between the germline ends. CDR1 is KGHSH, CDR2 LQKENI, per germline. CDR3 length: 15 amino acids. This CDR3 reads CASSPLGTGPYEQYF. The CDR3 DNA follows: TGTGCCAGCTCACCACTAGGGACTGGCCCCTACGAGCAGTACTTC.

The chain uses TRBV4-1 and TRBJ2-7; 10 bases line up with TRBD2. J lost 0 bases, V lost 8 bases, and 13 bases had no gene match. Germline V gene lookup returns CDR1 MGHRA and CDR2 YSYEKL. This CDR3 has 17 amino acids. CDR3 amino acids: CASREVPSGSNSYEQYF. In DNA form, the CDR3 reads TGCGCCAGCCGGGAAGTCCCTAGCGGGAGTAACTCCTACGAGCAGTACTTC.

The chain joins TRBV11-2 to TRBJ2-5; the match to TRBD1 covers 7 bases. CDR3 length: 14 residues. V lost 6 bases to trimming and J lost 5 bases; unmatched junction nucleotides: 9. The germline V gene has CDR1 SGHAT and CDR2 FQNNGV. CDR3 DNA: TGTGCCAGCAGTCGGACAGGAGGATGGGAGACCCAGTACTTC. Protein product: CASSRTGGWETQYF.

The CDR3 protein is CASIQDMNTEAFF. The CDR3 nucleotides are TGTGCCAGCATTCAGGACATGAACACTGAAGCTTTCTTT. The chain links TRBV6-6 to TRBJ1-1; D may be TRBD1 (5 bases). The V end was cut by 7 bases, the J end by 0 bases, with 9 bases between. The CDR3 is 13 amino acids. The germline V gene encodes CDR1 MNHNY and CDR2 SVGAGI (reference sequence).

The chain combines TRBV19 with TRBJ1-2; TRBD1 agrees at 9 bases. Germline V gene data show CDR1 as LNHDA and CDR2 as SQIVND (reference sequence). This CDR3 comprises 14 residues. V gave up 5 bases and J gave up 4 bases; unmatched junction bases: 5. The CDR3 DNA is TGTGCCAGTAGTCGTGGGACAGGGTCCTATGGCTACACCTTC. Translated, it gives CASSRGTGSYGYTF.

The V gene is TRBV7-3, the J gene TRBJ1-2, with 8 bases matching TRBD1. Germline values: CDR1 SGHTA, CDR2 FQGTGA. After removal of 5 bases from V and 8 bases from J, the junction contained 7 bases not matched to a gene. The CDR3 is 13 residues long. As DNA, the CDR3 is TGTGCCAGCAGCCCGTTCGACAGGGGCGGCTACACCTTC. Translating it yields CASSPFDRGGYTF.

Of note for this clone: The same CDR3 can be traced to other DNA sequences in this sample. The chain joins TRBV6-2 or TRBV6-3 to TRBJ2-2, with 8 bases aligning to TRBD1. The V segment lost 6 bases and the J segment 4 bases; nucleotides outside the gene matches: 1. Germline V gene sequence: CDR1 MNHEY, CDR2 SVGEGT. There are 13 residues in the CDR3. The CDR3 reads CASSGQGTGELFF. DNA for the CDR3: TGTGCCAGCAGCGGACAGGGCACCGGGGAGCTGTTTTTT.

As for this clone: This sample includes further DNA sequences coding for the same CDR3. The gene calls are TRBV12-3 or TRBV12-4 and TRBJ2-1; tentative D call: TRBD2 (5 bases). CDR3 size: 13 residues. The V and J ends lost 5 bases and 3 bases respectively, with 8 bases between them. CDR3: CASSPGLYNEQFF. CDR3 nucleotide sequence: TGTGCCAGCAGTCCCGGACTCTACAATGAGCAGTTCTTC.

This clone turned up a few times. The CDR3 region has the DNA TGTGCCAGCAGCCAAGAGAATGGGGACAGGGGAGGGGGAACTAATGAAAAACTGTTTTTT. It codes for CASSQENGDRGGGTNEKLFF. V and J are TRBV3-1 (or the pseudogene TRBV3-2) and TRBJ1-4; 10 nucleotides agree with TRBD1. The ends lost 0 bases at V and 1 base at J; junction bases unmatched: 11. The CDR3 extends over 20 amino acids. Per the germline V gene, CDR1 is LGHDT and CDR2 is YNNKEL (reference sequence).

This chain connects TRBV5-1 to TRBJ2-7; possible D gene TRBD2, 5 bases. The length of the CDR3 is 15 residues. The ends were cut back, 0 bases at V and 2 bases at J, with 12 bases in the middle. Germline CDR1 and CDR2: SGHRS and YFSETQ. CDR3 residues: CASSLVVSETYEQYF. CDR3 in DNA: TGCGCCAGCAGCTTGGTGGTTAGCGAGACCTACGAGCAGTACTTC.

The rearrangement links TRBV9 to TRBJ2-5; TRBD1 might be the D (5 bases). With 1 base removed from V and 1 base from J, the gap between germline ends came to 11 bases. The CDR3 totals 15 residues. Germline CDR1 SGDLS, CDR2 YYNGEE. The CDR3 reads CASSVTGRLQETQYF. CDR3 coding DNA: TGTGCCAGCAGCGTAACAGGCCGACTCCAAGAGACCCAGTACTTC. The full variable domain, in which reference TRBV9 and TRBJ2-5 provide the parts outside the CDR3, is DSGVTQTPKHLITATGQRVTLRCSPRSGDLSVYWYQQSLDQGLQFLIQYYNGEERAKGNILERFSAQQFPDLHSELNLSSLELGDSALYFCASSVTGRLQETQYFGPGTRLLVL.

The V and J genes are TRBV5-1 and TRBJ2-5; 7 nucleotides agree with TRBD1. Unmatched junction bases numbered 5, after V lost 4 bases and J lost 2 bases. Germline assignment: CDR1 SGHRS and CDR2 YFSETQ. The CDR3 totals 14 residues. The CDR3 sequence is CASSTSDRQETQYF. As DNA, the CDR3 is TGCGCCAGCAGCACCTCGGACAGGCAAGAGACCCAGTACTTC.

CDR3 sequence: CASSVRDRANYGYTF. CDR3 bases: TGTGCCAGTAGTGTAAGGGACAGAGCTAACTATGGCTACACCTTC. The V and J genes are TRBV19 and TRBJ1-2, with 7 positions matching TRBD1. Germline CDR1 and CDR2: LNHDA and SQIVND (reference sequence). V shed 5 bases, J shed 0 bases, and the junction held 6 bases outside the gene matches. This CDR3 is 15 amino acids long.

The rearrangement links TRBV6-5 to TRBJ2-7; no clear D. The V and J ends lost 4 bases and 2 bases respectively, with 15 bases between them. The germline V gene encodes CDR1 MNHEY and CDR2 SVGAGI. The CDR3 has 15 residues. The CDR3 DNA follows: TGTGCCAGCAGTTCCTCACTCCGGAGCCCCTACGAGCAGTACTTC. Translating it yields CASSSSLRSPYEQYF.

The chain recombines TRBV27 with TRBJ2-3; 9 bases line up with TRBD2. This CDR3 contains 16 residues. V shed 5 bases and J 1 base; nucleotides not matched to a gene: 7. The V gene's germline CDR1 is MNHEY and CDR2 SMNVEV (reference sequence). DNA for the CDR3: TGTGCCAGCAGTCCAAGTAGCGGGAGAGGCACAGATACGCAGTATTTT. Residues: CASSPSSGRGTDTQYF.

The V call is TRBV24-1, the J call TRBJ1-1; 7 positions agree with TRBD1. Germline V lookup: CDR1 KGHDR, CDR2 SFDVKD. The CDR3 length is 14 residues. J lost 11 bases, V lost 10 bases, and 18 bases had no gene match. CDR3 bases: TGTGCCACGACAAAGGGACAGCGCTACATCGGCGCTTTCTTT. Residues: CATTKGQRYIGAFF.

The J gene is TRBJ2-3, the V gene TRBV9; 7 bases agree with TRBD1. This CDR3 is built from 16 residues. V lost 3 bases to trimming and J lost 6 bases; unmatched junction nucleotides: 13. The germline gives CDR1 SGDLS, CDR2 YYNGEE. Here the CDR3 reads CASSADRVQIVDTQYF. DNA of the CDR3: TGTGCCAGCAGCGCCGACAGGGTTCAGATCGTGGATACGCAGTATTTT.

The J gene is TRBJ2-3, the V gene TRBV5-1, with TRBD2 matching 9 bases. This CDR3 comprises 17 residues. The junction had 8 bases not matched to a gene; V was cut back by 0 bases and J by 3 bases. Germline loops: CDR1 SGHRS, CDR2 YFSETQ. The CDR3 nucleotides read TGCGCCAGCAGCTTGGTGGTAGCGGGAGTGGTTACAGATACGCAGTATTTT. Residues: CASSLVVAGVVTDTQYF.

The chain has TRBV5-1 and TRBJ2-7; possible D gene TRBD1, 6 bases. The ends were cut back, 4 bases at V and 3 bases at J, with 11 bases in the middle. Germline V gives CDR1 SGHRS, CDR2 YFSETQ. There are 13 residues in the CDR3. The CDR3 reads CASSLQGIYEQYF. In DNA form, the CDR3 reads TGCGCCAGCAGCCTACAGGGAATCTACGAGCAGTACTTC.

The chain links TRBV2 to TRBJ2-1; D is ambiguous. Germline CDR1 reads SNHLY; CDR2 reads FYNNEI. V lost 3 bases, J lost 6 bases, and 12 bases lay in between. The CDR3 is 14 amino acids. This CDR3 is CASSDYSQSNEQFF. CDR3 DNA sequence: TGTGCCAGCAGTGATTATTCACAGAGCAATGAGCAGTTCTTC.

V is TRBV11-3 and J is TRBJ1-2; TRBD1 matches at 8 bases. CDR3 length equals 15 residues. CDR1 and CDR2 from the germline V gene are SGHNT and YENEEA. The trim removed 4 bases at V and 0 bases at J, leaving 4 bases unmatched. In DNA, the CDR3 is TGTGCCAGCAGCTCGACAGGGGAGTCTAACTATGGCTACACCTTC. It is translated as CASSSTGESNYGYTF.

V and J are TRBV6-5 and TRBJ2-7, with 10 bases identical to TRBD2. The CDR3 covers 14 residues. V shed 4 bases, J shed 3 bases, and the junction held 3 bases outside the gene matches. Per germline, CDR1 MNHEY and CDR2 SVGAGI. CDR3 in amino acids: CASSSTSGLYEQYF. CDR3 sequence (DNA): TGTGCCAGCAGTTCGACTAGCGGGCTCTACGAGCAGTACTTC.

This clone turned up a few times. Other DNA sequences in the sample encode the same CDR3. Here the CDR3 reads CASSQADRPNTEAFF. In DNA, the CDR3 is TGTGCCAGCAGCCAAGCCGACAGGCCCAACACTGAAGCTTTCTTT. The rearrangement uses TRBV3-1 (or the pseudogene TRBV3-2) and TRBJ1-1; TRBD1 is a possible D gene (6 bases). Germline assignment: CDR1 LGHDT and CDR2 YNNKEL (reference sequence). Between the trimmed V and J ends, which lost 1 base and 2 bases, there was a span of 11 bases. This CDR3 is built from 15 residues.

The V and J genes are TRBV25-1 and TRBJ1-6; 9 bases match TRBD1. The CDR3 has 15 amino acids. CDR1 and CDR2 from the germline V gene are MGHDK and SYGVNS. Unmatched junction bases numbered 6, after V lost 4 bases and J lost 8 bases. DNA of the CDR3: TGTGCCAGCAGTGCTAGGACAGGGGAAGATTCACCCCTCCACTTT. Residues: CASSARTGEDSPLHF.

This clone was counted a few times. The chain joins TRBV19 to TRBJ1-1; a possible D gene is TRBD1 (6 bases). This CDR3 is 13 amino acids long. Germline V gene data show CDR1 as LNHDA and CDR2 as SQIVND (reference sequence). Trimming removed 5 bases from V and 6 bases from J, with 13 bases in between. The CDR3 spells CASSLRGRAEAFF. The CDR3 DNA follows: TGTGCCAGTAGTTTGAGGGGGAGGGCTGAAGCTTTCTTT.

The gene calls are TRBV2 and TRBJ2-4, with TRBD1 as a possible D gene (7 bases). This CDR3 is built from 17 residues. The germline gives CDR1 SNHLY, CDR2 FYNNEI. Trimming pared 4 bases from V and 0 bases from J, leaving 16 bases between. In DNA form, the CDR3 reads TGTGCCAGCAGTGGGAGCAGGGGGGAGCTAGCCAAAAACATTCAGTACTTC. It is translated as CASSGSRGELAKNIQYF.

This clone was seen a handful of times. V gene TRBV30 combines with J gene TRBJ1-2, with TRBD1 matching over 7 bases. The CDR3 runs to 13 residues. CDR1 is GTSNPN, CDR2 SVGIG, per germline (reference sequence). The V and J ends lost 3 bases and 8 bases, in that order; junction bases with no gene match: 9. The CDR3 coding sequence is TGTGCCTGGAGAGGACAGGCCTACGAGGGCTACACCTTC. Translated: CAWRGQAYEGYTF.

The chain couples TRBV7-2 to TRBJ2-5; D call uncertain. Germline V CDR1 and CDR2: SGHTA, FQGNSA. CDR3 length: 15 residues. Deletions cut 4 bases from V and 1 base from J, with 13 bases between. In nucleotides, the CDR3 is TGTGCCAGCAGCTCCTCTGGAGCGCCCCAAGAGACCCAGTACTTC. This encodes CASSSSGAPQETQYF.